This TCR beta chain was documented in a study of cytomegalovirus exposure and HLA in healthy donors. A few counts support this clone. Its antigen remains unknown. PCR used 60 Vbeta primers and 13 Jbeta primers. The protocol was immunoSEQ multiplex PCR, while the TCRdb copy is restricted to in-frame clones and leaves out a portion. This table holds 57,000 or so clones, about two thirds found once. The junction had 0 bases not matched to a gene; V was cut back by 1 base and J by 10 bases. The CDR3 has 12 amino acids. From germline, CDR1 is SGHNT and CDR2 YENEEA. Overall study findings and caveats: It was reportedly the case that the classifier diagnosed cytomegalovirus status with high specificity and sensitivity. HLA restriction was apparent for most CMV-associated TCR beta chains in a later analysis. For presence/absence analyses, sequencing depth was assumed to be roughly uniform across donors.

The sequence was obtained from a woman aged 55-75 years in good health and CMV-seropositive. The chain uses TRBV11-3 and TRBJ2-1; TRBD2 agrees at 8 bases. Specimen: PBMCs. The CDR3 sequence is CASSLGTSEQFF. CDR3 coding DNA: TGTGCCAGCAGCTTAGGGACTAGCGAGCAGTTCTTC.